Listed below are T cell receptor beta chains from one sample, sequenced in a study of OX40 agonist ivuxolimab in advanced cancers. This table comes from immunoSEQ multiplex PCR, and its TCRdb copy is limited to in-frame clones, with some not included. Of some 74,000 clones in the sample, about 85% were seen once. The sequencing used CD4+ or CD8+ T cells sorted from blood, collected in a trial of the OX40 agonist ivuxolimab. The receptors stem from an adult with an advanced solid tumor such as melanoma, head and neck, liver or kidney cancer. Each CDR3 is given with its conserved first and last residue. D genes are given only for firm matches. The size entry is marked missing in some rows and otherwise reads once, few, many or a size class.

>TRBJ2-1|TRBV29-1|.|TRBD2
TGCAGCGTTACGGGACTAGCGGGAGTGGTAGGTCACAATGAGCAGTTCTTC
CSVTGLAGVVGHNEQFF
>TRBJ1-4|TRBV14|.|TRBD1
TGTGCCAGCAGCCACCTCGTGACAGGGTCGAATGAAAAACTGTTTTTT
CASSHLVTGSNEKLFF
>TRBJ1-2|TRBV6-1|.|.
TGTGCCAGCAGTGAAAGTTCCTGGGGTTGGGAGTATGGCTACACCTTC
CASSESSWGWEYGYTF
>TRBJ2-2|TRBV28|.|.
TGTGCCAGCAGTCGGCGGAGCACCGGGGAGCTGTTTTTT
CASSRRSTGELFF
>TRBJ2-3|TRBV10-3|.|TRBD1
TGTGCCATCAGTGTGCATGGGGCAGGGGGCAGCACAGATACGCAGTATTTT
CAISVHGAGGSTDTQYF
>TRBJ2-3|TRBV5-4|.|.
TGTGCCAGCAGCTTGGGGAGTACAGATACGCAGTATTTT
CASSLGSTDTQYF
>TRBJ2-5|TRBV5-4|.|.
TGTGCCAGCAGCTTTAAGGGCGTAGAGACCCAGTACTTC
CASSFKGVETQYF
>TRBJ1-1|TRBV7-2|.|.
TGTGCCAGCAGTCTAGACAGGAACCGAGGCGCTTTCTTT
CASSLDRNRGAFF
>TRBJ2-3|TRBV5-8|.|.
TGTGCCAGCAGCGCCTCAACGGGGCCTTGGGAAGCGCAGTATTTT
CASSASTGPWEAQYF
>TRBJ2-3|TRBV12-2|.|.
TGTGCAAGTCGCTTCACTGCATCTAGCGATACGCAGTATTTT
CASRFTASSDTQYF
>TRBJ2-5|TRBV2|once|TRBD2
TGTGCCAGCAGTGAAGAGTGGGAGGGCGGGACCCAGTACTTC
CASSEEWEGGTQYF